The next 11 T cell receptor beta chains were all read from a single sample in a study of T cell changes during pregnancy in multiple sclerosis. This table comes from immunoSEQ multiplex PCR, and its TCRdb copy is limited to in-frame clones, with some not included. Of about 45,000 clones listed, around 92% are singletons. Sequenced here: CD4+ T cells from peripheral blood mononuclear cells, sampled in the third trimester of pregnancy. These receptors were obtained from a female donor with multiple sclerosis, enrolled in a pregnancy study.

The CDR3 nucleotides read TGTGCCAGCAGCCGGGAGGCGGGGCAGTTGAACACTGAAGCTTTCTTT. This encodes CASSREAGQLNTEAFF. The chain combines TRBV7-2 with TRBJ1-1; TRBD1 is a possible D gene (5 bases). The CDR3 extends over 16 amino acids. In germline, CDR1 is SGHTA, CDR2 FQGNSA. Trimming took 5 bases from V and 0 from J, leaving 16 bases between them.

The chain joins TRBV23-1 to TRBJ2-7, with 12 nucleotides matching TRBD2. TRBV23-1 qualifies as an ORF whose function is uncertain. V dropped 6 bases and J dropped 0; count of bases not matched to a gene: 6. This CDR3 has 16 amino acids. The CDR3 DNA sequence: TGCGCCAGCAGCCTCGGACTAGCGGGATACTCCTACGAGCAGTACTTC. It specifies CASSLGLAGYSYEQYF.

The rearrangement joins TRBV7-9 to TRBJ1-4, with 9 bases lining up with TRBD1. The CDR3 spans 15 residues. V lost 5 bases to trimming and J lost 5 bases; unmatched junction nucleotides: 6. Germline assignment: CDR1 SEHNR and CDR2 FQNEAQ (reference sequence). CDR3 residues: CASSLPGTGNEKLFF. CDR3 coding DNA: TGTGCCAGCAGCCTGCCCGGGACAGGGAATGAAAAACTGTTTTTT.

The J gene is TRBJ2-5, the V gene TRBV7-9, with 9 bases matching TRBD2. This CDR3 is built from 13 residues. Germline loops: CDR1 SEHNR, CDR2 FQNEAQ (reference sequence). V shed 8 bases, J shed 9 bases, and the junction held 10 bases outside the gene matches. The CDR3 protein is CASVKREVGAQYF. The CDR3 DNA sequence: TGTGCCAGCGTAAAGCGGGAGGTCGGGGCCCAGTACTTC. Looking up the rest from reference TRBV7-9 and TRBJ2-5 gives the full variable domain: DTGVSQNPRHKITKRGQNVTFRCDPISEHNRLYWYRQTLGQGPEFLTYFQNEAQLEKSRLLSDRFSAERPKGSFSTLEIQRTEQGDSAMYLCASVKREVGAQYFGPGTRLLVL.

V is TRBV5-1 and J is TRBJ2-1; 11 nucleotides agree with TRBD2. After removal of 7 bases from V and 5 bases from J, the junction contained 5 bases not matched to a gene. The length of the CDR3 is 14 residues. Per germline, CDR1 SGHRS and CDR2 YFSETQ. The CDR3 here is CASGGLAGDNEQFF. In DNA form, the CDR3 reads TGCGCCAGCGGAGGACTAGCGGGCGACAATGAGCAGTTCTTC.

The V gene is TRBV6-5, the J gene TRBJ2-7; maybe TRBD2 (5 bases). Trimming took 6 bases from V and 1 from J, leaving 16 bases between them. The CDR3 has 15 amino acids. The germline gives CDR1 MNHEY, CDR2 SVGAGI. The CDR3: CASSPGIGPSYEQYF. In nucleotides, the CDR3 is TGTGCCAGCAGCCCCGGGATAGGGCCTTCCTACGAGCAGTACTTC.

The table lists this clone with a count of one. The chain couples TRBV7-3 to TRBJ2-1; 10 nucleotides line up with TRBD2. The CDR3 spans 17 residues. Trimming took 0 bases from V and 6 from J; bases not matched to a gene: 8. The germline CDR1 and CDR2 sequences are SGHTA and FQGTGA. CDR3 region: CASSLTVLAGEGNEQFF. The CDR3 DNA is TGTGCCAGCAGCTTAACTGTTCTAGCGGGAGAGGGCAATGAGCAGTTCTTC.

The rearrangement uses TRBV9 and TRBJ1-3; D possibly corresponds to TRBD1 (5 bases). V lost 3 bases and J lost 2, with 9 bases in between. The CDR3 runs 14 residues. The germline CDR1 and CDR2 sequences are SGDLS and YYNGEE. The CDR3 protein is CASSGQLPGNTIYF. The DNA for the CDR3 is TGTGCCAGCAGCGGACAGCTACCTGGAAACACCATATATTTT.

Here the CDR3 reads CASWTSGRARETQYF. In DNA, the CDR3 is TGTGCCAGTTGGACTAGCGGGAGGGCCCGGGAGACCCAGTACTTC. The chain joins TRBV6-5 to TRBJ2-5; 15 nucleotides agree with TRBD2. CDR1 and CDR2 (germline): MNHEY, SVGAGI. J was trimmed by 5 bases and V by 9 bases; bases with no gene match: 7. The CDR3 has 15 residues.

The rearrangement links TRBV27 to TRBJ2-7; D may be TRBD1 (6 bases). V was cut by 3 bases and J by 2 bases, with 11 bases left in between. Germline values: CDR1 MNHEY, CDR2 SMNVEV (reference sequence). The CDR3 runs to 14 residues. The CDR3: CASSFAGDAYEQYF. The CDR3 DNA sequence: TGTGCCAGCAGTTTTGCAGGGGACGCCTACGAGCAGTACTTC.

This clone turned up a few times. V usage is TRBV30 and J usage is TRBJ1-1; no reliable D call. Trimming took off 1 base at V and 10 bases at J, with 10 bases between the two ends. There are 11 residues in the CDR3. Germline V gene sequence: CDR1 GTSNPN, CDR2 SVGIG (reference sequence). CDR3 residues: CAWSALEVAFF. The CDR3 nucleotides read TGTGCCTGGAGTGCCCTTGAGGTAGCTTTCTTT.